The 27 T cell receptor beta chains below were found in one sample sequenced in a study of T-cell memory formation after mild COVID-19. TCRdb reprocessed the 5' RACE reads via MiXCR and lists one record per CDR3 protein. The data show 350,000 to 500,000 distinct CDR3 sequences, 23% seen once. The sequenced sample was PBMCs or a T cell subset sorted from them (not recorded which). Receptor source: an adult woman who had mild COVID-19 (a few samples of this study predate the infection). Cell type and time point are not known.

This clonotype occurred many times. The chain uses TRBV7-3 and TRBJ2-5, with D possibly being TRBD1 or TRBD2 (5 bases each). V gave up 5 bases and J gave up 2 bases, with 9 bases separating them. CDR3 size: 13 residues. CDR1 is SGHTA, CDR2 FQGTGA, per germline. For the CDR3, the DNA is TGTGCCAGCAGCGGGGGACCGCAAGAGACCCAGTACTTC. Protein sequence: CASSGGPQETQYF.

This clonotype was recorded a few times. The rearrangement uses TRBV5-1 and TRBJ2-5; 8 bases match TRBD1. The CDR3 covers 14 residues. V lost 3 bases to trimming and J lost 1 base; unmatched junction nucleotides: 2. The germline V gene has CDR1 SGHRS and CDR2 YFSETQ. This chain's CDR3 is CASSSGTGQETQYF. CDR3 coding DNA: TGCGCCAGCAGCTCGGGGACAGGCCAAGAGACCCAGTACTTC.

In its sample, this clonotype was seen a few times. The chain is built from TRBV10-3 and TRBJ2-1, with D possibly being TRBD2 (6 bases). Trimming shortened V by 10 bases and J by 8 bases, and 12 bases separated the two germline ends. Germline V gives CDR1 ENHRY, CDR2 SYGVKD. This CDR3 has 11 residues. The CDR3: CATGTFDEQFF. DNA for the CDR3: TGTGCCACAGGGACTTTCGATGAGCAGTTCTTC.

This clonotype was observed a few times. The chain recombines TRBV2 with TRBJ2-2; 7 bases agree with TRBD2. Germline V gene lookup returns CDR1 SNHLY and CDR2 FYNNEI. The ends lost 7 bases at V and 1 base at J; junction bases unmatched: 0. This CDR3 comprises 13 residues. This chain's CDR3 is CASKRGNTGELFF. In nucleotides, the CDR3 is TGTGCCAGCAAGCGGGGGAACACCGGGGAGCTGTTTTTT.

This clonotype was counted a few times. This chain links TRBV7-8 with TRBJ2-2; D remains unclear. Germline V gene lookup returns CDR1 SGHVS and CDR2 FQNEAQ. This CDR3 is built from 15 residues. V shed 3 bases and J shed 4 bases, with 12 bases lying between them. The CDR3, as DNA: TGTGCCAGCAGCTTCCCCCGGCAGCCCACCGGGGAGCTGTTTTTT. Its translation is CASSFPRQPTGELFF.

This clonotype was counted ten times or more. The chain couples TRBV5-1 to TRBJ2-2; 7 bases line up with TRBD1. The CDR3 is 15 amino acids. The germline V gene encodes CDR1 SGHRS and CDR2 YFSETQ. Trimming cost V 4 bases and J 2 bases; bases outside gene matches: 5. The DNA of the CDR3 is TGCGCCAGCAGCCGTGGACAGGCTAACACCGGGGAGCTGTTTTTT. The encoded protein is CASSRGQANTGELFF.

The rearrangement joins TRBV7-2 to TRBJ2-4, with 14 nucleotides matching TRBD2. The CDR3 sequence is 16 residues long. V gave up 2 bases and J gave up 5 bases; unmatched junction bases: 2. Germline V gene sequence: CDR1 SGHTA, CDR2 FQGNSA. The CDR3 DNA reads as TGTGCCAGCAGCTTAAGACTAGCGGGAGGGGAAAACATTCAGTACTTC. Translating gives CASSLRLAGGENIQYF.

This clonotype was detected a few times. CDR3 sequence (DNA): TGCAGCGTTGAAGATAGGAAGGGAGTCCACAATGAGCAGTTCTTC. This encodes CSVEDRKGVHNEQFF. This sequence joins TRBV29-1 and TRBJ2-1; the D gene is possibly TRBD2 (5 bases). The CDR3 consists of 15 residues. V was trimmed by 0 bases and J by 5 bases, leaving 14 bases between them. From germline, CDR1 is SQVTM and CDR2 ANQGSEA.

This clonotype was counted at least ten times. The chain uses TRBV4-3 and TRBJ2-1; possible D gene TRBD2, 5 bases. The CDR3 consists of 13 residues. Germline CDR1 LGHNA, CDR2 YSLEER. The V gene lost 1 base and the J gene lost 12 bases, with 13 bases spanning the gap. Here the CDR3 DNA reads TGCGCCAGCAGCCAAGGGACTTTACTTACGCAGTTCTTC. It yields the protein CASSQGTLLTQFF.

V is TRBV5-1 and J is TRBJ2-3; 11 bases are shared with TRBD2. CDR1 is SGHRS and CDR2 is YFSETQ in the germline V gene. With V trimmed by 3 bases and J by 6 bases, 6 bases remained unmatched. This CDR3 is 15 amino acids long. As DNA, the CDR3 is TGCGCCAGCAGCTCCGTAGCGGGAGGGCCGGATACGCAGTATTTT. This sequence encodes CASSSVAGGPDTQYF. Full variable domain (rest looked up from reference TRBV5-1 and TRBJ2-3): KAGVTQTPRYLIKTRGQQVTLSCSPISGHRSVSWYQQTPGQGLQFLFEYFSETQRNKGNFPGRFSGRQFSNSRSEMNVSTLELGDSALYLCASSSVAGGPDTQYFGPGTRLTVL.

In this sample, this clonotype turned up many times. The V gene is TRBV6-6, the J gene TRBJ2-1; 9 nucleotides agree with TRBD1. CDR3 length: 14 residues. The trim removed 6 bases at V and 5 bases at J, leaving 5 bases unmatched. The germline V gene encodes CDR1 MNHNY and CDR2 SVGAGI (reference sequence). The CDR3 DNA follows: TGTGCCAGCAGACCGGGACAGGGAAACAATGAGCAGTTCTTC. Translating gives CASRPGQGNNEQFF.

CDR3 sequence: CASSSLVVTEAFF. The CDR3 DNA sequence: TGTGCCAGCAGCTCCTTGGTTGTCACTGAAGCTTTCTTT. The chain joins TRBV5-5 to TRBJ1-1; D uncertain. This CDR3 region has 13 residues. The germline V gene encodes CDR1 SGHKS and CDR2 YYEKEE (reference sequence). V dropped 3 bases and J dropped 4 bases, with 10 bases sitting between them.

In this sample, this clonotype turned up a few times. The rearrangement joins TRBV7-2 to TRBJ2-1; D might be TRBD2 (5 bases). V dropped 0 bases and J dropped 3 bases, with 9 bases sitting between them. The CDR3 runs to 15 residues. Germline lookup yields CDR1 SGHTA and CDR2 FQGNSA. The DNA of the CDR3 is TGTGCCAGCAGCTTAGCTGTCGGGGTCTACAATGAGCAGTTCTTC. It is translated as CASSLAVGVYNEQFF.

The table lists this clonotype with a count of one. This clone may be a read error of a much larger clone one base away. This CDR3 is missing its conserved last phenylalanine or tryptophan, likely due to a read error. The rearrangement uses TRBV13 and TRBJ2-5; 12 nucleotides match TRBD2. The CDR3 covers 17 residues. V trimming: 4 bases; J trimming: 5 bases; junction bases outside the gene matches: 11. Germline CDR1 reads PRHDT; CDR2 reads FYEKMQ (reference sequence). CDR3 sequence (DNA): TGTGCCAGCAGCTCCGGCCCGAGACTAGCGGGAGTCGAGACCCAGTACTTA. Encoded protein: CASSSGPRLAGVETQYL.

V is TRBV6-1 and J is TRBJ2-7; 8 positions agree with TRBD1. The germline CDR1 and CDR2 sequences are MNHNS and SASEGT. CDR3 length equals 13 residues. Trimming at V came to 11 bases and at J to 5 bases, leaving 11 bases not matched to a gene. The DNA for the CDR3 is TGTGCCGTCCGGGCAGGGGGCTTGGACGAGCAGTACTTC. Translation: CAVRAGGLDEQYF.

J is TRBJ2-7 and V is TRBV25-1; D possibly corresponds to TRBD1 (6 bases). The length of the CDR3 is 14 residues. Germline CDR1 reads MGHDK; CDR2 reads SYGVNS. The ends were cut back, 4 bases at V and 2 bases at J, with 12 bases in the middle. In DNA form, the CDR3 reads TGTGCCAGCAGTGCCCACAGGGCCCCCTACGAGCAGTACTTC. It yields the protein CASSAHRAPYEQYF.

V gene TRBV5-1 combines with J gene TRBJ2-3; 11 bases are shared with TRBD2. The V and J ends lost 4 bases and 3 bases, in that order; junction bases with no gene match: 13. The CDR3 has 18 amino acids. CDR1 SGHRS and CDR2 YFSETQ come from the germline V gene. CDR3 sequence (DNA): TGCGCCAGCAGCCATCTCAATGGGACTAGCGGATTTACAGATACGCAGTATTTT. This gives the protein CASSHLNGTSGFTDTQYF.

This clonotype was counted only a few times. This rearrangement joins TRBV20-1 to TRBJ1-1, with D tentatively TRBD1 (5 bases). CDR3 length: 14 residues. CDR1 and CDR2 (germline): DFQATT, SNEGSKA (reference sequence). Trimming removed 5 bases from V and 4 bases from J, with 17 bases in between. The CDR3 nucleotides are TGCAGTGCTCGGCAACGGGGGGAGGGCACTGAAGCTTTCTTT. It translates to CSARQRGEGTEAFF.

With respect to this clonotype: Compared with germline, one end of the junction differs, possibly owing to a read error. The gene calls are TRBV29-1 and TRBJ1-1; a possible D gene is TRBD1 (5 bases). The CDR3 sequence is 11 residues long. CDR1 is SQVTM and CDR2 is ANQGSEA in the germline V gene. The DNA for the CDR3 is TGCAGCGTTGAGGAACCAAGGGGCCCGGGCTTT. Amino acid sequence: CSVEEPRGPGF.

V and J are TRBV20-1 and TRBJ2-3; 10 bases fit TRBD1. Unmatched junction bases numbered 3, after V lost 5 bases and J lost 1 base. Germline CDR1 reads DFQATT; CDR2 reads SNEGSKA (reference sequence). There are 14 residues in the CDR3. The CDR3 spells CSASGTGGTDTQYF. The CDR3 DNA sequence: TGCAGTGCTTCCGGGACAGGGGGCACAGATACGCAGTATTTT.

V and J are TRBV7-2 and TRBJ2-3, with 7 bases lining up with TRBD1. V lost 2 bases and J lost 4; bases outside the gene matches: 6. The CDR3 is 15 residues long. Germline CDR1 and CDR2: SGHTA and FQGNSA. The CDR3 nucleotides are TGTGCCAGCAGCTTAAGCCCCGGGACAGCAGATACGCAGTATTTT. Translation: CASSLSPGTADTQYF.

The CDR3 DNA reads as TGCGCCAGCAGCCAACCTGACGGAGAAATTGGCTCCTATAATTCACCCCTCCACTTT. Residues: CASSQPDGEIGSYNSPLHF. This chain joins TRBV4-1 and TRBJ1-6; D is uncertain. Germline values: CDR1 MGHRA, CDR2 YSYEKL. V was trimmed by 2 bases and J by 0 bases, leaving 17 bases between them. The CDR3 extends over 19 amino acids.

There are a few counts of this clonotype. This CDR3 is CATSEIQGIEQFF. CDR3 coding DNA: TGTGCCACCAGTGAGATACAGGGGATAGAGCAGTTCTTC. V is TRBV24-1 and J is TRBJ2-1; 7 bases align to TRBD1. Germline V lookup: CDR1 KGHDR, CDR2 SFDVKD. The CDR3 has 13 amino acids. V lost 4 bases to trimming and J lost 10 bases; unmatched junction nucleotides: 6.

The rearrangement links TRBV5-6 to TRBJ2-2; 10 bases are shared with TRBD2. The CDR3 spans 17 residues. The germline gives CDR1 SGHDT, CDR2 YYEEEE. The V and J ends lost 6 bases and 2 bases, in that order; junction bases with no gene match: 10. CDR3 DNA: TGTGCCAGCACCACCCTGGTAGCGGGAGGTAACACCGGGGAGCTGTTTTTT. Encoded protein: CASTTLVAGGNTGELFF. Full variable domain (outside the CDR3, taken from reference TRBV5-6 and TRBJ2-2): DAGVTQSPTHLIKTRGQQVTLRCSPKSGHDTVSWYQQALGQGPQFIFQYYEEEERQRGNFPDRFSGHQFPNYSSELNVNALLLGDSALYLCASTTLVAGGNTGELFFGEGSRLTVL.

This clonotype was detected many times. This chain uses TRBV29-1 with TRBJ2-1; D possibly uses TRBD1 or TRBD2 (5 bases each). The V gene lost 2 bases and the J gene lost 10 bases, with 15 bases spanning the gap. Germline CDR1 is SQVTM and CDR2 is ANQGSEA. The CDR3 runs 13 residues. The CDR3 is CSVEWGFVGEQFF. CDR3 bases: TGCAGCGTTGAATGGGGGTTTGTCGGCGAGCAGTTCTTC.

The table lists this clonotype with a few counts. CDR3: CASSRQGGSFHF. The CDR3 nucleotides are TGTGCCAGCAGTAGACAGGGTGGGTCGTTCCACTTT. J is TRBJ1-6 and V is TRBV6-5, with TRBD1 identical over 7 bases. Germline CDR1 reads MNHEY; CDR2 reads SVGAGI. The length of the CDR3 is 12 residues. V shed 5 bases and J 17 bases; nucleotides not matched to a gene: 9.

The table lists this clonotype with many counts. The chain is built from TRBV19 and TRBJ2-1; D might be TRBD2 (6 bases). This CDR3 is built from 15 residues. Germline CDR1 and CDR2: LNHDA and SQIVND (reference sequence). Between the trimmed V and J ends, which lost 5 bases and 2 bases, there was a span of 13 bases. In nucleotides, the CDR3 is TGTGCCAGTAGTTCGCCCGGGGGTGCCTACAATGAGCAGTTCTTC. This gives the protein CASSSPGGAYNEQFF.